This T cell receptor beta chain was recorded in a study of Ad26.COV2.S vaccination and SARS-CoV-2 variants. About the study: Donor had been placed in the Ad26.COV2.S arm of the COV1001 trial. Dosing was one shot or two shots 56 days apart. Notes on the study in general: Comparable non-spike TCR breadth was observed in vaccine and placebo recipients.

Looked up from germline, CDR1 is SNHLY and CDR2 is FYNNEI. V gave up 4 bases and J gave up 10 bases; unmatched junction bases: 7. The CDR3 is 13 residues long. TCRdb's table, derived via immunoSEQ multiplex PCR, lists solely in-frame clones and lacks some. Of some 410,000 clones in the sample, 80% to 95% are singletons; the top ten hold around 1.7%. Sample treatment: about 20 received Ad26.COV2.S at low or high dose, single or two shots; roughly five received placebo; per-sample allocation not given. All samples were drawn on day 63, counting from the first vaccine or placebo injection. Points on this clone: Its antigen is unidentified.

The sequence was collected from a person aged 18-60 years who received the Ad26.COV2.S COVID-19 vaccine or a placebo. The J gene is TRBJ2-1, the V gene TRBV2, with TRBD1 identical over 7 bases. The sequenced sample was peripheral blood, obtained in a trial of Ad26.COV2.S vaccine versus placebo. The CDR3 DNA reads as TGTGCCAGCAGTGGGCAGGGGGTAGGGGAGCAGTTCTTC. This encodes CASSGQGVGEQFF.